Shown below are 15 T cell receptor beta chains from a single sample sequenced in a study of T-cell reconstitution after alpha-beta-depleted transplantation in children. Using unique molecular identifiers, the investigators prepared the TCRbeta library. TCRdb recomputed calls from the PCR reads with MiXCR, one row per CDR3 protein. Among hundreds of thousands of distinct CDR3 sequences listed, 15% to 20% were seen once. The sample consisted of PBMCs, mostly from graft donor cells, taken 360 days after TCRalphabeta/CD19-depleted stem cell transplant. These receptors all come from a male patient under 10 years old who had a stem cell transplant for acute lymphoblastic leukemia, so the T cells may come from the graft donor.

This clonotype occurred a few times. The genes are TRBV29-1 and TRBJ2-7; D uncertain. Germline V gives CDR1 SQVTM, CDR2 ANQGSEA. Trimming removed 7 bases at V and 3 bases at J, with 22 bases between. This CDR3 spans 15 amino acids. The CDR3 protein is CSAGRVGKGNYEQYF. CDR3 DNA sequence: TGCAGCGCCGGAAGGGTGGGGAAAGGCAACTACGAGCAGTACTTC.

Only a few counts were recorded for this clonotype. This chain uses TRBV27 with TRBJ2-1; 14 positions agree with TRBD2. Germline-derived CDR1 and CDR2 are MNHEY and SMNVEV (reference sequence). The CDR3 has 17 residues. Trimming cost V 5 bases and J 10 bases; bases outside gene matches: 13. The CDR3 sequence: CASSLLGTSGRRKEQFF. The DNA for the CDR3 is TGTGCCAGCAGTCTCCTCGGGACTAGCGGGAGAAGAAAAGAGCAGTTCTTC.

This CDR3 reads CASGSPLHF. CDR3 in DNA: TGTGCCAGCGGTTCACCCCTCCACTTT. The chain combines TRBV28 with TRBJ1-6, with D unresolved. Trimming pared 8 bases from V and 9 bases from J, leaving 2 bases between. CDR3 size: 9 residues. Germline-derived CDR1 and CDR2 are MDHEN and SYDVKM.

This clonotype was seen a handful of times. The chain is built from TRBV7-2 and TRBJ2-2; D gene unclear. Germline V gives CDR1 SGHTA, CDR2 FQGNSA. Trimming left V 1 base short and J 1 base short, with 4 bases between. This CDR3 spans 14 amino acids. The chain's CDR3 is CASSLGMNTGELFF. The CDR3 DNA sequence: TGTGCCAGCAGCTTAGGGATGAACACCGGGGAGCTGTTTTTT.

The chain combines TRBV29-1 with TRBJ2-3; D unclear. Trimming removed 7 bases at V and 1 base at J, with 12 bases between. The CDR3 runs 13 residues. Germline lookup yields CDR1 SQVTM and CDR2 ANQGSEA. CDR3 in amino acids: CSARTLRTDTQYF. The CDR3 DNA is TGCAGCGCGAGGACCCTTCGCACAGATACGCAGTATTTT.

This clonotype turned up a few times. The chain couples TRBV6-2 or TRBV6-3 to TRBJ2-7, with 10 bases matching TRBD2. CDR3 length: 15 amino acids. The V gene's germline CDR1 is MNHEY and CDR2 SVGEGT. Trimming took 2 bases from V and 5 from J; bases not matched to a gene: 6. As DNA, the CDR3 is TGTGCCAGCAGTTACGCTAGCGGGAGTAAAGACGAGCAGTACTTC. As protein: CASSYASGSKDEQYF.

In its sample, this clonotype was seen a few times. The chain employs TRBV27 and TRBJ2-7, with TRBD2 identical over 10 bases. The CDR3 consists of 17 residues. V gave up 4 bases and J gave up 2 bases; unmatched junction bases: 11. Germline loops: CDR1 MNHEY, CDR2 SMNVEV (reference sequence). CDR3: CASSSVLAGDPTYEQYF. The CDR3 DNA sequence: TGTGCCAGCAGTTCTGTTCTAGCGGGAGATCCCACCTACGAGCAGTACTTC.

This clonotype has a handful of counts. J is TRBJ1-2 and V is TRBV7-2; D not resolved. V was pared by 2 bases and J by 8 bases, with 18 bases between. Germline assignment: CDR1 SGHTA and CDR2 FQGNSA. This CDR3 region has 15 residues. DNA for the CDR3: TGTGCCAGCAGCTTACAGACCGCGGGCGTGGGAGGCTACACCTTC. Protein product: CASSLQTAGVGGYTF.

This clonotype has just a few counts. The V gene is TRBV27, the J gene TRBJ2-7; 8 positions match TRBD2. Germline V gene lookup returns CDR1 MNHEY and CDR2 SMNVEV (reference sequence). The CDR3 extends over 15 amino acids. The V gene end was trimmed by 4 bases and the J gene end by 2 bases; junction bases not matched to a gene: 7. This CDR3 reads CASSYQAGAPYEQYF. The CDR3, as DNA: TGTGCCAGCAGTTACCAAGCGGGAGCCCCCTACGAGCAGTACTTC.

This sequence joins TRBV7-2 and TRBJ2-3; D not certain. The V gene lost 4 bases and the J gene lost 1 base, with 12 bases spanning the gap. CDR3 length: 15 amino acids. Germline V lookup: CDR1 SGHTA, CDR2 FQGNSA. CDR3 amino acids: CASSSSRTGTDTQYF. In DNA, the CDR3 is TGTGCCAGCAGCTCCTCTAGGACCGGCACAGATACGCAGTATTTT.

The J gene is TRBJ2-1, the V gene TRBV7-2, with TRBD2 matching 10 bases. V lost 0 bases, J lost 0 bases, and 2 bases stayed unmatched. This CDR3 comprises 17 residues. CDR1 and CDR2 (germline): SGHTA, FQGNSA. CDR3 sequence reads: CASSLAAGGFSYNEQFF. The CDR3 nucleotides read TGTGCCAGCAGCTTAGCAGCGGGAGGGTTCTCCTACAATGAGCAGTTCTTC.

This clonotype has only a few counts. J is TRBJ2-1 and V is TRBV5-5; the D gene is possibly TRBD2 (5 bases). Germline V CDR1 and CDR2: SGHKS, YYEKEE (reference sequence). V lost 4 bases and J lost 9, with 20 bases in between. The CDR3 totals 15 residues. CDR3 coding DNA: TGTGCCAGCAGCCTCAGCGAGGGCATTCCTGGTGAGCAGTTCTTC. This translates into CASSLSEGIPGEQFF. Together with reference TRBV5-5 and TRBJ2-1, the CDR3 gives the full variable domain: DAGVTQSPTHLIKTRGQQVTLRCSPISGHKSVSWYQQVLGQGPQFIFQYYEKEERGRGNFPDRFSARQFPNYSSELNVNALLLGDSALYLCASSLSEGIPGEQFFGPGTRLTVL.

Ten or more counts support this clonotype. J is TRBJ2-5 and V is TRBV15, with D possibly TRBD1 on 6 matching bases. V was shortened by 7 bases and J by 5 bases, with 17 bases between the two germline ends. This CDR3 has 14 residues. Germline CDR1 reads LNHNV; CDR2 reads YYDKDF (reference sequence). The CDR3 DNA reads TGTGCCACCAAACAGGGTTCTTCATCGGAGACCCAGTACTTC. Its translation is CATKQGSSSETQYF.

This clonotype occurred many times. The V gene is TRBV6-2 or TRBV6-3, the J gene TRBJ2-2, with a weak D call TRBD2 (5 bases). The CDR3 runs 14 residues. V lost 0 bases to trimming and J lost 7 bases, with 9 bases between them. The germline V gene has CDR1 MNHEY and CDR2 SVGEGT. CDR3 in amino acids: CASSYSRALGELFF. As DNA, the CDR3 is TGTGCCAGCAGTTACTCGAGGGCCCTCGGGGAGCTGTTTTTT.

This sequence joins TRBV10-3 and TRBJ1-5; possibly TRBD1 for D (5 bases). CDR1 and CDR2 (germline): ENHRY, SYGVKD. The CDR3 sequence is 12 residues long. The germline V and J ends were trimmed by 6 bases and 7 bases, with 10 bases remaining between them. CDR3 coding DNA: TGTGCCATCAGCGGGAGGGACCAGCCCCAGCATTTT. This translates into CAISGRDQPQHF.